A single sample is the source of the 18 T cell receptor beta chains below, sequenced in a study of breast tumors, draining lymph nodes, adjacent tissues. Each CDR3 protein gets one entry after TCRdb re-called the multiplex PCR reads with MiXCR. The data hold more than 7,500 distinct CDR3 sequences, with around 74% observed a single time. The material sequenced was tumor-adjacent breast tissue. Receptor source: a female donor with breast cancer. Some clones in this sample may be carry-over from other donors' samples.

The chain carries TRBV6-1 and TRBJ1-1, with D maybe TRBD1 (5 bases). V lost 6 bases and J 3 bases, leaving 20 bases between the germline ends. From germline, CDR1 is MNHNS and CDR2 SASEGT. The CDR3 extends over 16 amino acids. CDR3 sequence (DNA): TGTGCCAGCAGGAGGTCGGGGGGGGATGTTGACACTGAAGCTTTCTTT. Amino acid sequence: CASRRSGGDVDTEAFF.

Notes on this clonotype: The CDR3 does not end in the conserved phenylalanine or tryptophan, so this is likely a read error. The V gene is TRBV27, the J gene TRBJ1-2; 8 bases match TRBD1. Germline CDR1 reads MNHEY; CDR2 reads SMNVEV (reference sequence). This CDR3 is 14 amino acids long. Trimming took 5 bases from V and 7 from J; bases not matched to a gene: 9. Here the CDR3 reads CASSPTGAGTGYTL. Written as DNA, the CDR3 is TGTGCCAGCAGTCCGACAGGGGCAGGGACTGGCTACACCCTC.

For this clonotype: A read error may account for a junction end that differs from germline. CDR3 loop: CASSLGAGANYGYTF. As DNA, the CDR3 is TGTGCCAGCAGCCTGGGGGCAGGAGCTAACTATGGCTACACCTTC. The chain joins TRBV4-1 to TRBJ1-2; perhaps TRBD1 as D (6 bases). CDR1 and CDR2 (germline): MGHRA, YSYEKL. The length of the CDR3 is 15 residues.

The V call is TRBV5-1, the J call TRBJ2-7, with D perhaps matching TRBD1 (6 bases). V was pared by 4 bases and J by 4 bases, with 15 bases between. This CDR3 is built from 14 residues. The germline V gene has CDR1 SGHRS and CDR2 YFSETQ. The DNA for the CDR3 is TGCGCCAGCAGCCCTACTGACAGGTTATACGAGCAGTACTTC. It specifies CASSPTDRLYEQYF.

Note on this clonotype: The junction departs from germline at one end; a sequencing error may be responsible. The chain uses TRBV7-6 and TRBJ2-7; TRBD2 matches 7 bases. CDR1 is SGHVS, CDR2 FNYEAQ, per germline. The CDR3 runs to 17 residues. The CDR3 here is CASNLAGPTPSSYEQYF. The CDR3 nucleotides read TGTGCCAGCAACTTAGCGGGTCCTACTCCCAGCTCCTACGAGCAGTACTTC.

This chain uses TRBV20-1 with TRBJ2-5, with no clear D. This CDR3 has 10 residues. The germline V gene encodes CDR1 DFQATT and CDR2 SNEGSKA (reference sequence). The CDR3 DNA reads TGCGGGTTCCTTGGGGAGACCCAGTACTTC. Translated, it gives CGFLGETQYF.

The chain is built from TRBV2 and TRBJ1-5, with 9 bases lining up with TRBD1. This CDR3 is built from 17 residues. V lost 6 bases and J lost 4; bases outside the gene matches: 13. Germline CDR1 and CDR2: SNHLY and FYNNEI. As DNA, the CDR3 is TGTGCCAGCAGCCTCGCCGGGACAGGGTATTGGAATCAGCCCCAGCATTTT. Protein: CASSLAGTGYWNQPQHF.

This clonotype is medium-sized. V and J are TRBV7-9 and TRBJ2-3, with 7 nucleotides matching TRBD2. J gave up 6 bases and V 0 bases, and 6 bases lay outside the gene matches. Per germline, CDR1 SEHNR and CDR2 FQNEAQ (reference sequence). The CDR3 is 15 residues long. The CDR3 reads CASSLALADGDTQYF. In nucleotides, the CDR3 is TGTGCCAGCAGCTTAGCCCTAGCGGACGGCGATACGCAGTATTTT.

The chain uses TRBV5-1 and TRBJ1-2; tentatively, D is TRBD1 (6 bases). V was clipped by 6 bases and J by 7 bases, with 19 bases between them. The CDR3 covers 14 residues. Germline V CDR1 and CDR2: SGHRS, YFSETQ. The DNA of the CDR3 is TGCGCCAGCAACCTACAGGGTTCCACTAGTGGCTACACCTTC. Protein sequence: CASNLQGSTSGYTF.

This sequence joins TRBV24-1 and TRBJ2-7; maybe TRBD2 (5 bases). This CDR3 is built from 13 residues. The germline CDR1 and CDR2 sequences are KGHDR and SFDVKD. The ends were cut back, 6 bases at V and 7 bases at J, with 15 bases in the middle. CDR3 amino acids: CATSLTEVGEQYF. CDR3 sequence (DNA): TGTGCCACCAGTCTTACGGAGGTGGGGGAGCAGTACTTC.

The chain employs TRBV7-3 and TRBJ1-6; TRBD1 is a possible D gene (5 bases). V lost 1 base and J 11 bases, leaving 15 bases between the germline ends. The CDR3 runs 15 residues. Germline CDR1 reads SGHTA; CDR2 reads FQGTGA. CDR3 protein: CASSLRRGGHPPLHF. The CDR3 DNA reads TGTGCCAGCAGCTTAAGAAGGGGAGGCCATCCACCCCTCCACTTT.

This clonotype qualifies as large. The chain couples TRBV2 to TRBJ1-2; possible D gene TRBD1, 6 bases. The germline V gene has CDR1 SNHLY and CDR2 FYNNEI. Between the trimmed V and J ends, which lost 6 bases and 6 bases, there was a span of 11 bases. The CDR3 contains 12 residues. The CDR3, as DNA: TGTGCCAGCAGAAAAGAGGGGGATGGCTACACCTTC. Translated, it gives CASRKEGDGYTF.

The CDR3 region is CASSKGTFGTDTQYF. The CDR3 DNA is TGCGCCAGCAGCAAGGGAACCTTTGGCACAGATACGCAGTATTTT. The chain has TRBV4-1 and TRBJ2-3; the D is unclear. Germline CDR1 is MGHRA and CDR2 is YSYEKL. V was trimmed by 5 bases and J by 1 base, leaving 13 bases between them. The CDR3 length is 15 residues.

In its sample, this clonotype is medium-sized (0.01 to 0.1%). V gene TRBV5-1 combines with J gene TRBJ2-7; 7 positions agree with TRBD1. V was pared by 5 bases and J by 2 bases, with 4 bases of the junction left unmatched. The CDR3 runs to 13 residues. Germline V CDR1 and CDR2: SGHRS, YFSETQ. The CDR3: CASRWGTAYEQYF. CDR3 nucleotide sequence: TGCGCCAGCAGGTGGGGGACAGCCTACGAGCAGTACTTC.

The chain combines TRBV5-6 with TRBJ1-6, with D possibly matching TRBD1 (6 bases). This CDR3 is built from 14 residues. The germline V gene encodes CDR1 SGHDT and CDR2 YYEEEE. The germline V and J ends were trimmed by 4 bases and 5 bases, with 10 bases remaining between them. The CDR3 sequence: CASSAGQHNSPLHF. As DNA, the CDR3 is TGTGCCAGCAGCGCCGGACAGCATAATTCACCCCTCCACTTT.

The J gene is TRBJ2-7, the V gene TRBV7-9; 11 bases fit TRBD1. V gave up 5 bases and J gave up 6 bases; unmatched junction bases: 6. There are 14 residues in the CDR3. Germline values: CDR1 SEHNR, CDR2 FQNEAQ (reference sequence). The CDR3: CASSPGTGGIEQYF. CDR3 DNA: TGTGCCAGCAGCCCCGGGACAGGGGGAATCGAGCAGTACTTC.

This clonotype was detected ten times or more. Its ends do not fully match the called genes, so a read error is possible. The chain has TRBV6-1 and TRBJ1-2; tentative D call: TRBD1 (5 bases). The CDR3 runs to 12 residues. Germline V gene sequence: CDR1 MNHNS, CDR2 SASEGT. The DNA for the CDR3 is TGTGTCAGCGGGGACTCTAACTATGGCTACACCTTC. It codes for CVSGDSNYGYTF.

The gene calls are TRBV12-3 or TRBV12-4 and TRBJ1-2; possible D gene TRBD1, 6 bases. There are 16 residues in the CDR3. V was shortened by 6 bases and J by 0 bases, with 17 bases between the two germline ends. CDR3 in amino acids: CASSRRTDLANYGYTF. CDR3 DNA: TGTGCCAGCAGCCGACGGACAGACCTCGCTAACTATGGCTACACCTTC.